This TCR beta chain was observed in a study of identical twins. This clonotype was counted only a few times. This CDR3 spans 14 amino acids. With 6 bases clipped from V and 3 bases from J, the junction kept 3 bases outside the gene matches. A single record per CDR3 protein comes from TCRdb applying MiXCR to the 5' RACE reads. The sample comprises 1.5 million to 2 million distinct CDR3 sequences, around 33% of which are singletons, and under 0.35% rests with the top ten. This chain connects TRBV12-3 or TRBV12-4 to TRBJ1-5; 9 bases line up with TRBD1. This clonotype originated in a newborn girl in good health. Sample: cord blood. The CDR3 coding sequence is TGTGCCAGCAGGGACAGGGGCCTCAATCAGCCCCAGCATTTT. This translates into CASRDRGLNQPQHF.